This T cell receptor beta chain stems from a study of control samples from healthy donors and cancer patients (dated by TCRdb to 2018 to 2021). Library method: the immunoSEQ multiplex PCR assay. TCRdb took this table from immuneACCESS and kept in-frame rearrangements with V and J called. Such tables lack part of the clones; where checked against another copy, unresolved V genes explain under half of the gap, and the rest is unexplained. This sample is represented by about 75,000 clones; around 94% of them were singletons. In total, the top ten clones hold about 6% of the sample. Concerning this clone itself: Its antigen specificity is not known. Nothing much larger sits one base from this clone, and base qualities are not available.

The sample taken for sequencing was blood. The clonotype comes from a woman aged 40 to 50 in good health.

In nucleotide form, the sequence is TGTGCCAGTAGTATGTATGGGGACAGTCTAGCATGGTGGCAGTTCTTC. Translated, it gives CASSMYGDSLAWWQFF. The V gene is TRBV19 and the J gene is TRBJ2-1, with 7 bases aligning to TRBD1. The CDR3 starts with the cysteine, ends with the phenylalanine, and has 16 residues. The read is trimmed to its CDR3 DNA, 48 bases read in frame from base 1. V trim: 3 bases; J trim: 12 bases; unmatched bases: 17. CDR1 is given as LNHDA and CDR2 as SQIVND, both from the germline V gene (reference sequence).